This entry describes one T cell receptor beta chain. Germline CDR1 LGHDT, CDR2 YNNKEL (reference sequence). V was cut by 2 bases and J by 1 base, with 12 bases left in between. This CDR3 region has 15 residues. These data belong to a study of blood T cell repertoires in COVID-19. Authors' data handling: Reference gene primer amplification yielded estimated nucleated cell counts. The table came from immunoSEQ multiplex PCR; TCRdb's copy has only in-frame clones and leaves some out. The DNA was the basis for D and trimming; V, J and clone size are from that table. Among roughly 220,000 clones listed, roughly 90% were seen once.

The source of this sequence is a man aged 25 to 40 who had recovered from COVID-19. This chain uses TRBV3-1 (or the pseudogene TRBV3-2) with TRBJ2-7, with D uncertain. The sequenced material came from peripheral blood. CDR3 region: CASSQSAGESYEQYF. CDR3 nucleotide sequence: TGTGCCAGCAGCCAATCGGCCGGAGAGTCCTACGAGCAGTACTTC.